This T cell receptor beta chain was recorded in a study of T cell changes during pregnancy in multiple sclerosis. Generated by immunoSEQ multiplex PCR, the TCRdb table keeps only in-frame clones and is missing some. This sample has approximately 110,000 clones, with roughly 90% found just once. J was trimmed by 1 base and V by 6 bases; bases with no gene match: 5. The CDR3 runs to 15 residues. The germline V gene encodes CDR1 MNHEY and CDR2 SVGAGI. This clone has just one count. The chain joins TRBV6-5 to TRBJ1-2, with 10 bases matching TRBD1. Material: peripheral blood, obtained after pregnancy. This clonotype was sampled from a female donor with multiple sclerosis, enrolled in a pregnancy study. The DNA of the CDR3 is TGTGCCAGCAGCTGGGGACAGGGGTATAACTATGGCTACACCTTC. Its translation is CASSWGQGYNYGYTF.